The present T cell receptor beta chain was sequenced within a study of blood T cell repertoires in COVID-19. The data were produced by immunoSEQ multiplex PCR, yet TCRdb's version contains in-frame clones alone and is incomplete. The data contain about 400,000 clones, around 90% of them singletons. Cohort placement rested on clinical history that participants reported themselves. V lost 6 bases and J lost 5, with 16 bases in between. The CDR3 is 15 residues long. CDR1 and CDR2 (germline): MNHEY, SVGAGI. The sequence derives from a woman between 18 and 29 years old with acute COVID-19. The rearrangement links TRBV6-5 to TRBJ2-2; D remains ambiguous. Sequenced material: PBMCs or T cells enriched from blood (not recorded which). The CDR3 loop is CASRKNRVLTGELFF. As DNA, the CDR3 is TGTGCCAGCAGAAAAAACCGGGTCCTAACCGGGGAGCTGTTTTTT.